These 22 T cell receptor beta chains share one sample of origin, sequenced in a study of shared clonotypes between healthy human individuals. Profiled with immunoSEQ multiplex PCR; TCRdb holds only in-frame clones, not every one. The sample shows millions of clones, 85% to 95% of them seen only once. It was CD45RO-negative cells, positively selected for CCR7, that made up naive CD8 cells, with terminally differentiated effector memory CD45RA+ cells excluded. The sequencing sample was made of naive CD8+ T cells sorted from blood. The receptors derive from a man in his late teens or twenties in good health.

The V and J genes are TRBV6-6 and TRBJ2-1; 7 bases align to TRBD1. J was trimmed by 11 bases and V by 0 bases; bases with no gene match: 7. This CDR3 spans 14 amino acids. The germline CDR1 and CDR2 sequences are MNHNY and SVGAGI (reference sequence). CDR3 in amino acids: CASSYSEGQLKQFF. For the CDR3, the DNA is TGTGCCAGCAGTTACTCAGAGGGACAGTTGAAGCAGTTCTTC.

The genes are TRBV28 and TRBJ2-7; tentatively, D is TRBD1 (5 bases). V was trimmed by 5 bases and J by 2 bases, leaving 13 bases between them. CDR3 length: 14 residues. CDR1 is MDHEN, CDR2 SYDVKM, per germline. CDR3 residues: CASSPLDSAYEQYF. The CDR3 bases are TGTGCCAGCAGTCCCTTAGACAGTGCCTACGAGCAGTACTTC.

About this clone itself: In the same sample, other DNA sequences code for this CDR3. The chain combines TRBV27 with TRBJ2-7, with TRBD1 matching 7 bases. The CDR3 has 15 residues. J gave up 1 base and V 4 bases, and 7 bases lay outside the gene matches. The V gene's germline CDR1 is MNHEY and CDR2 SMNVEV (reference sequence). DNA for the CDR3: TGTGCCAGCAGTTCCTCCGGGACAGAGTCCTACGAGCAGTACTTC. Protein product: CASSSSGTESYEQYF.

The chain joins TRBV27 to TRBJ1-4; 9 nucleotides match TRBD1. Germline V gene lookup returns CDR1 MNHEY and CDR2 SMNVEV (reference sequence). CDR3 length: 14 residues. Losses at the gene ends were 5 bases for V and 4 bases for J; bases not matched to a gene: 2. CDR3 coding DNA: TGTGCCAGCAGTGTGACAGGGGGTAATGAAAAACTGTTTTTT. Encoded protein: CASSVTGGNEKLFF.

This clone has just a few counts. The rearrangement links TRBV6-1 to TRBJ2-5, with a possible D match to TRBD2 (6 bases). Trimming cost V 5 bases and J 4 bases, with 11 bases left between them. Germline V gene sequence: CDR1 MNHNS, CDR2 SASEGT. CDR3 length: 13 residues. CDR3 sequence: CASSRDSGETQYF. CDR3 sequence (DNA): TGTGCCAGCAGTAGGGACTCCGGAGAGACCCAGTACTTC.

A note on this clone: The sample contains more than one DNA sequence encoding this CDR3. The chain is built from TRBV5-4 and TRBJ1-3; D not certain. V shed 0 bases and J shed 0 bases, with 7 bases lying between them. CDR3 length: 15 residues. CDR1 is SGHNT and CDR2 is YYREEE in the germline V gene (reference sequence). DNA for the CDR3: TGTGCCAGCAGCTTGGGGGGTAACTCTGGAAACACCATATATTTT. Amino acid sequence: CASSLGGNSGNTIYF.

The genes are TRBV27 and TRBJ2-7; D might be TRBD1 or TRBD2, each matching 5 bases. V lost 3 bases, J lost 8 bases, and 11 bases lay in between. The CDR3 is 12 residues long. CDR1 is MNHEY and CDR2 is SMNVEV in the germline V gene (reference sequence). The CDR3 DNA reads TGTGCCAGCAGTTTTCTCGGGGACCAGCAGTACTTC. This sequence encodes CASSFLGDQQYF.

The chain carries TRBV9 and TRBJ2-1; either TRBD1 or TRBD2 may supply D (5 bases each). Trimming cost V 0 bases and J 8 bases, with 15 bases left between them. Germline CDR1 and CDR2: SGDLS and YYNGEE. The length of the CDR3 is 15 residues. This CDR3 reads CASSVDGTYNYEQFF. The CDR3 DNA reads TGTGCCAGCAGCGTAGATGGGACGTACAATTATGAGCAGTTCTTC.

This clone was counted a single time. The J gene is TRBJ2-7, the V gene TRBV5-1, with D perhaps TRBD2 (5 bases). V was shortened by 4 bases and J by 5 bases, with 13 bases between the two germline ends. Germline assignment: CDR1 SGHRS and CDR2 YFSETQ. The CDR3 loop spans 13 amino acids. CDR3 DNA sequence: TGCGCCAGCAGCGCACGGGGTGGGAACGAGCAGTACTTC. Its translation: CASSARGGNEQYF.

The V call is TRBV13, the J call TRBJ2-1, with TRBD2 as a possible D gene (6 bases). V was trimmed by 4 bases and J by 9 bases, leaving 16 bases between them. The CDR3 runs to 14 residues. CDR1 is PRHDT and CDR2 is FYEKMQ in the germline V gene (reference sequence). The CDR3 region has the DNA TGTGCCAGCAGCTCGTCAGGCGGGATGGTTGAGCAGTTCTTC. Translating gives CASSSSGGMVEQFF.

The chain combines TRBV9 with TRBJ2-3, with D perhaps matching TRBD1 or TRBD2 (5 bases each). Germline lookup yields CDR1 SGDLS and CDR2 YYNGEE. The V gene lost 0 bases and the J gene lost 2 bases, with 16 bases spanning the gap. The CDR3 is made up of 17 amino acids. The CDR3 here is CASSVGGAGLFTDTQYF. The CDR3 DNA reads TGTGCCAGCAGCGTAGGAGGGGCAGGACTCTTCACAGATACGCAGTATTTT.

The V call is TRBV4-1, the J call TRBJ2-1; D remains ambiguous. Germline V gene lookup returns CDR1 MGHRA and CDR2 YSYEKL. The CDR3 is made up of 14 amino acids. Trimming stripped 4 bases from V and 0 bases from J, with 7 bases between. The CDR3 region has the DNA TGCGCCAGCAGCCTAGAGAGCTCCTACAATGAGCAGTTCTTC. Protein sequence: CASSLESSYNEQFF.

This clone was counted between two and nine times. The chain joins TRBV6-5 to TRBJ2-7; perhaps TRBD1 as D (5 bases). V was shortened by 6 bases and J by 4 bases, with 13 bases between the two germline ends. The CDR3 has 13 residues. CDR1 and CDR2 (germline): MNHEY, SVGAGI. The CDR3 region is CASRRGGSYEQYF. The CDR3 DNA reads TGTGCCAGCAGAAGGGGCGGATCTTACGAGCAGTACTTC.

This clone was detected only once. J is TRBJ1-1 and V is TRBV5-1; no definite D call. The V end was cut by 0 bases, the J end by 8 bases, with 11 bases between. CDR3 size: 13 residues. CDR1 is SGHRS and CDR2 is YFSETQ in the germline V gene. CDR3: CASSLGEGWEAFF. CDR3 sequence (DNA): TGCGCCAGCAGCTTGGGAGAGGGCTGGGAAGCTTTCTTT. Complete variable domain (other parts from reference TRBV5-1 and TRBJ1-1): KAGVTQTPRYLIKTRGQQVTLSCSPISGHRSVSWYQQTPGQGLQFLFEYFSETQRNKGNFPGRFSGRQFSNSRSEMNVSTLELGDSALYLCASSLGEGWEAFFGQGTRLTVV.

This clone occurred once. In DNA form, the CDR3 reads TGTGCCAGCAGCGCCTCAGTGACCCAAGAGACCCAGTACTTC. Amino acid sequence: CASSASVTQETQYF. The J gene is TRBJ2-5, the V gene TRBV7-9; D unresolved. CDR1 and CDR2 (germline): SEHNR, FQNEAQ (reference sequence). V lost 5 bases and J 1 base, leaving 11 bases between the germline ends. The CDR3 length is 14 residues.

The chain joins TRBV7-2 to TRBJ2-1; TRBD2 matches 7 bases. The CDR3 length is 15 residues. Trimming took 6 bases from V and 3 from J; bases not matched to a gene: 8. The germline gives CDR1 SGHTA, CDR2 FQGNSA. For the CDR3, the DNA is TGTGCCAGCAGAGCGGCTAGCGGCTACTACAATGAGCAGTTCTTC. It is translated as CASRAASGYYNEQFF.

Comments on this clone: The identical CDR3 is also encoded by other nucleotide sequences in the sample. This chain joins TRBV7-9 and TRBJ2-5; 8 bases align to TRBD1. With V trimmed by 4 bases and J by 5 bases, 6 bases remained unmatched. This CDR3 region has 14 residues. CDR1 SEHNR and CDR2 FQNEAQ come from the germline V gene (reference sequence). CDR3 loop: CASSYAGGRETQYF. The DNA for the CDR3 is TGTGCCAGCAGCTACGCAGGGGGCCGGGAGACCCAGTACTTC.

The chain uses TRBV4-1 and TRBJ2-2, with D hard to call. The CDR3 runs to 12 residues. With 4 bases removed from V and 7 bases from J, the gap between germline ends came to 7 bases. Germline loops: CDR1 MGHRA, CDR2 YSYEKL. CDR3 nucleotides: TGCGCCAGCAGCCCCATAAGCGGGGAGCTGTTTTTT. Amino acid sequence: CASSPISGELFF.

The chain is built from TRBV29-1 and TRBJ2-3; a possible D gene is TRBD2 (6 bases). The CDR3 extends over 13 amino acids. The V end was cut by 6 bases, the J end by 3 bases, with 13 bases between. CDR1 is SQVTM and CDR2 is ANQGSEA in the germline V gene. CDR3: CSVLWGVTDTQYF. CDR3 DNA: TGCAGCGTCCTATGGGGGGTGACAGATACGCAGTATTTT.

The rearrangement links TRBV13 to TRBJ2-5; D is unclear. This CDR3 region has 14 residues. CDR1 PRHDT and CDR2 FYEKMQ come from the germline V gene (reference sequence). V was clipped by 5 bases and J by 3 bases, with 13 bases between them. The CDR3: CASSLRSLEETQYF. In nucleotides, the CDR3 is TGTGCCAGCAGCCTAAGGAGCTTGGAAGAGACCCAGTACTTC.

Written as DNA, the CDR3 is TGTGCCATCAGTGAGTATGTGGGATCGACCTACGAGCAGTACTTC. Translation gives CAISEYVGSTYEQYF. This rearrangement joins TRBV10-3 to TRBJ2-7; D not certain. The CDR3 spans 15 residues. V lost 1 base and J lost 2, with 12 bases in between. Germline lookup yields CDR1 ENHRY and CDR2 SYGVKD.

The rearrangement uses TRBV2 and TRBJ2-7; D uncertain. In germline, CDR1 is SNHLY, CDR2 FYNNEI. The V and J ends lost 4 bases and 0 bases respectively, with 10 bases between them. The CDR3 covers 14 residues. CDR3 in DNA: TGTGCCAGCAGTGCCGGAAGGTACTCCTACGAGCAGTACTTC. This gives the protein CASSAGRYSYEQYF.